Listed below are T cell receptor beta chains from one sample, sequenced in a study of blood T cell repertoires in COVID-19. Repertoires were generated with immunoSEQ multiplex PCR, while TCRdb's copy carries only in-frame clones and drops some. Here the sample spans some 260,000 clones, roughly 84% being singletons. Material for sequencing was peripheral blood. The receptor source for this set is a woman in her thirties or forties who had recovered from COVID-19. CDR3s include the opening cysteine and the closing phenylalanine or tryptophan. D genes are given only for firm matches. Where a row states a size, it is once, few, many or the class of an expanded clone; other rows omit it.

D	J	size	V	CDR3	DNA
TRBD1	TRBJ2-7	NA	TRBV25-1	CASSGTLGTDSYEQYF	TGTGCCAGCAGTGGAACCCTGGGGACAGACTCCTACGAGCAGTACTTC
NA	TRBJ1-2	NA	TRBV19	CASSRPENWRGGYTF	TGTGCCAGTAGTAGGCCGGAGAACTGGAGAGGTGGCTACACCTTC
NA	TRBJ2-7	NA	TRBV6-5	CASRQTGIREQYF	TGTGCCAGCAGGCAAACAGGGATTCGCGAGCAGTACTTC
TRBD1	TRBJ1-1	once	TRBV5-4	CASSPTRQGETEAFF	TGTGCCAGCAGCCCAACTCGACAGGGGGAAACTGAAGCTTTCTTT
TRBD1	TRBJ1-2	NA	TRBV19	CASRFTGDYGYTF	TGTGCCAGTAGGTTTACAGGGGATTATGGCTACACCTTC
NA	TRBJ2-5	NA	TRBV1	CTSSQDVGAVVETQYF	TGCACCAGCAGCCAAGATGTAGGGGCGGTAGTGGAGACCCAGTACTTC
TRBD2	TRBJ2-1	NA	TRBV29-1	CSVEGLAGGYNEQFF	TGCAGCGTTGAAGGACTAGCGGGGGGGTACAATGAGCAGTTCTTC
TRBD1	TRBJ1-1	once	TRBV25-1	CASSAPTGEDEAFF	TGTGCCAGCAGTGCTCCTACAGGGGAGGATGAAGCTTTCTTT
NA	TRBJ1-1	NA	TRBV4-2	CASSQDRGNAVKAFF	TGTGCCAGCAGCCAAGATCGGGGTAACGCAGTTAAAGCTTTCTTT
TRBD1	TRBJ2-4	NA	TRBV3-1/TRBV3-2	CASSQDGQGPEAKNIQYF	TGTGCCAGCAGCCAGGATGGACAGGGGCCCGAGGCCAAAAACATTCAGTACTTC
NA	TRBJ2-4	NA	TRBV6-2/TRBV6-3	CASSRLVLAKNIQYF	TGTGCCAGCAGCCGTCTAGTACTAGCCAAAAACATTCAGTACTTC
TRBD1	TRBJ1-2	NA	TRBV7-2	CASSLTGGIYYGYTF	TGTGCCAGCAGCCTAACAGGGGGAATCTACTATGGCTACACCTTC
NA	TRBJ1-5	few	TRBV6-1	CASSDGLLNQPQHF	TGTGCCAGCAGTGACGGACTCCTCAATCAGCCCCAGCATTTT
NA	TRBJ2-7	NA	TRBV5-6	CASSPNTGSTRNEQYF	TGTGCCAGCAGCCCAAATACAGGGTCCACTCGGAACGAGCAGTACTTC
NA	TRBJ1-3	NA	TRBV4-2	CASSQDPQGLSGNTIYF	TGTGCCAGCAGCCAAGATCCCCAGGGCCTCTCTGGAAACACCATATATTTT
TRBD1	TRBJ2-2	NA	TRBV7-6	CASSLVGQANGELFF	TGTGCCAGCAGCTTAGTGGGACAGGCTAACGGGGAGCTGTTTTTT
NA	TRBJ2-3	NA	TRBV11-1	CASGIGGGTDTQYF	TGTGCCAGCGGGATCGGGGGAGGCACAGATACGCAGTATTTT
NA	TRBJ1-5	few	TRBV5-4	CASSMRGSNQPQHF	TGTGCCAGCAGCATGAGAGGTAGCAATCAGCCCCAGCATTTT
NA	TRBJ2-4	NA	TRBV7-2	CASSVHYLAKNIQYF	TGTGCCAGCAGCGTACATTATCTAGCCAAAAACATTCAGTACTTC
TRBD1	TRBJ2-2	NA	TRBV24-1	CATSDTRQGWTGELFF	TGTGCCACCAGTGATACTCGACAGGGTTGGACCGGGGAGCTGTTTTTT
TRBD1	TRBJ1-2	NA	TRBV19	CASSDSGGIFYGYTF	TGTGCCAGTAGTGATTCAGGGGGAATTTTCTATGGCTACACCTTC
NA	TRBJ2-1	NA	TRBV9	CASSVGGGSYNEQFF	TGTGCCAGCAGCGTAGGGGGAGGTTCCTACAATGAGCAGTTCTTC
TRBD1	TRBJ2-7	NA	TRBV7-9	CASSPGQGKTYEQYF	TGTGCCAGCAGCCCGGGACAGGGAAAAACCTACGAGCAGTACTTC
TRBD2	TRBJ2-7	once	TRBV19	CASSIGSGRVSSYEQYF	TGTGCCAGTAGTATCGGTAGCGGGAGGGTCAGCTCCTACGAGCAGTACTTC
NA	TRBJ2-7	NA	TRBV7-2	CASSFDGSTYEQYF	TGTGCCAGCAGCTTTGATGGCTCGACCTACGAGCAGTACTTC
NA	TRBJ1-5	NA	TRBV19	CASSSTGNQPQHF	TGTGCCAGTAGCTCGACAGGAAATCAGCCCCAGCATTTT
NA	TRBJ1-5	NA	TRBV18	CASSPLARDSNQPQHF	TGTGCCAGCTCACCACTGGCCAGGGATAGCAATCAGCCCCAGCATTTT
TRBD2	TRBJ2-7	NA	TRBV6-2/TRBV6-3	CASSYSTREALLYEQYF	TGTGCCAGCAGTTACTCGACTCGGGAGGCCCTCCTATACGAGCAGTACTTC
TRBD1	TRBJ1-4	NA	TRBV27	CASSTRDSTNEKLFF	TGTGCCAGCAGTACCCGGGACAGTACTAATGAAAAACTGTTTTTT
NA	TRBJ1-6	NA	TRBV2	CASSEVWGLKNSPLHF	TGTGCCAGCAGTGAGGTTTGGGGACTGAAGAATTCACCCCTCCACTTT
NA	TRBJ2-2	NA	TRBV7-2	CASSLLAQSTGELFF	TGTGCCAGCAGCTTATTAGCTCAAAGCACCGGGGAGCTGTTTTTT
NA	TRBJ2-1	NA	TRBV15	CATSRLYNEQFF	TGTGCCACCAGCAGACTTTACAATGAGCAGTTCTTC
TRBD1	TRBJ1-1	NA	TRBV30	CAWSTGVLNTEAFF	TGTGCCTGGAGCACAGGGGTACTGAACACTGAAGCTTTCTTT
NA	TRBJ2-2	NA	TRBV6-5	CASRYEPPTGELFF	TGTGCCAGCCGCTATGAGCCACCCACCGGGGAGCTGTTTTTT
TRBD2	TRBJ2-2	NA	TRBV19	CASTSSGRVGELFF	TGTGCCAGTACTTCTAGCGGGAGGGTCGGGGAGCTGTTTTTT
TRBD1	TRBJ2-5	NA	TRBV5-5	CASSLVGTAPQETQYF	TGTGCCAGCAGCTTGGTTGGGACAGCGCCCCAAGAGACCCAGTACTTC
TRBD2	TRBJ2-1	NA	TRBV12-3/TRBV12-4	CASRAGGAWEQFF	TGTGCCAGCAGGGCGGGAGGTGCTTGGGAGCAGTTCTTC
TRBD2	TRBJ2-7	NA	TRBV7-2	CASSLATSGGTSYEQYF	TGTGCCAGCAGCTTAGCAACTAGCGGGGGGACCTCCTACGAGCAGTACTTC
TRBD1	TRBJ2-3	NA	TRBV4-3	CASSQDPTGGSTDTQYF	TGCGCCAGCAGCCAGGACCCGACAGGGGGTAGCACAGATACGCAGTATTTT
TRBD1	TRBJ2-2	NA	TRBV9	CASSARGWDRVVGELFF	TGTGCCAGCAGCGCGAGGGGGTGGGACAGGGTCGTCGGGGAGCTGTTTTTT
TRBD1	TRBJ2-3	NA	TRBV19	CASSAQTGLTQYF	TGTGCCAGTAGTGCCCAGACAGGGCTTACGCAGTATTTT
TRBD2	TRBJ2-2	few	TRBV7-3	CASSAGLAAGELFF	TGTGCCAGCAGCGCGGGACTAGCCGCCGGGGAGCTGTTTTTT